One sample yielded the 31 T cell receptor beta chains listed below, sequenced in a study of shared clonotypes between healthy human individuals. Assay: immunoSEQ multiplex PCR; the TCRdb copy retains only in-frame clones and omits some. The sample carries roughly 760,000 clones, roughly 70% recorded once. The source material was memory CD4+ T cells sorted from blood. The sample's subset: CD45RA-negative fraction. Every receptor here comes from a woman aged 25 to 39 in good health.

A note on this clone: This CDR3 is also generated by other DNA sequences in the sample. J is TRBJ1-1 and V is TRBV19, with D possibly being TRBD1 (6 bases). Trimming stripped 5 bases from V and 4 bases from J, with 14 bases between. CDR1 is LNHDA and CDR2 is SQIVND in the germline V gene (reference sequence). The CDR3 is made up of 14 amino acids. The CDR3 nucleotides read TGTGCCAGTAGTTCTGGCAGGGGAGGCACTGAAGCTTTCTTT. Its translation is CASSSGRGGTEAFF.

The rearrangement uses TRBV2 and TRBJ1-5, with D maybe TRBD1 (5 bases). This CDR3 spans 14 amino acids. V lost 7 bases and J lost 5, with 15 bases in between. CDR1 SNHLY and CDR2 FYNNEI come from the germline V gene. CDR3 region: CASTPGTFDQPQHF. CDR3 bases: TGTGCCAGCACTCCCGGGACGTTTGATCAGCCCCAGCATTTT.

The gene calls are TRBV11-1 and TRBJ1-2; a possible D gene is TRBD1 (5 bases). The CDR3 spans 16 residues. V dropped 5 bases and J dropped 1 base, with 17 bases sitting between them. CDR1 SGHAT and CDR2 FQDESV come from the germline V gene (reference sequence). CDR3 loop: CASSPHGGDSNYGYTF. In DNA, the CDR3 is TGTGCCAGCAGCCCCCACGGTGGTGACAGTAACTATGGCTACACCTTC.

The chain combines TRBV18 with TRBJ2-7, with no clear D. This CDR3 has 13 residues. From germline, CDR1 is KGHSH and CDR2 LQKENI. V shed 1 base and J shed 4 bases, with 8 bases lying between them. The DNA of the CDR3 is TGTGCCAGCTCACCACGAGGTCAGTACGAGCAGTACTTC. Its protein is CASSPRGQYEQYF.

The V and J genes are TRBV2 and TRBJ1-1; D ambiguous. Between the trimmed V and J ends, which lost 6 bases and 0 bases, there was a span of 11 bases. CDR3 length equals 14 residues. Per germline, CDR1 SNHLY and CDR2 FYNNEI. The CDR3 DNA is TGTGCCAGCAGCGCCCAGCTCCTGAACACTGAAGCTTTCTTT. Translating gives CASSAQLLNTEAFF.

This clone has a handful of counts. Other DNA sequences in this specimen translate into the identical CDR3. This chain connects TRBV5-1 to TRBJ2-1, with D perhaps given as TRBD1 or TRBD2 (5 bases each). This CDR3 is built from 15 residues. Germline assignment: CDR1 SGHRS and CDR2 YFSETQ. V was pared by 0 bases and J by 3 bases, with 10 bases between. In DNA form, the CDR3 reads TGCGCCAGCAGCTTGGATTCGGGGCTCTACAATGAGCAGTTCTTC. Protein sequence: CASSLDSGLYNEQFF.

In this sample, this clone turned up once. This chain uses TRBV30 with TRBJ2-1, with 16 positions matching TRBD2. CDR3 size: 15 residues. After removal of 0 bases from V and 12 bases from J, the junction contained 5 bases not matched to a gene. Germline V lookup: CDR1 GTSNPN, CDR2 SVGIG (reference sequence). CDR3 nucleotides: TGTGCCTGGAGTGTTCCTGGGACTAGCGGGAGGGGGCAGTTCTTC. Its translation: CAWSVPGTSGRGQFF. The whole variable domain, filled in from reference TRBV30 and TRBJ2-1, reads SQTIHQWPATLVQPVGSPLSLECTVEGTSNPNLYWYRQAAGRGLQLLFYSVGIGQISSEVPQNLSASRPQDRQFILSSKKLLLSDSGFYLCAWSVPGTSGRGQFFGPGTRLTVL.

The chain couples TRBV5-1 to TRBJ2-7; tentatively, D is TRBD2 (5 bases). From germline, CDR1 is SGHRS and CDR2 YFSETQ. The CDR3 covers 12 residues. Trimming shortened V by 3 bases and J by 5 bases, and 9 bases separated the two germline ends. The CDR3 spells CASSWVGDEQYF. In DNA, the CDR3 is TGCGCCAGCAGCTGGGTCGGGGACGAGCAGTACTTC.

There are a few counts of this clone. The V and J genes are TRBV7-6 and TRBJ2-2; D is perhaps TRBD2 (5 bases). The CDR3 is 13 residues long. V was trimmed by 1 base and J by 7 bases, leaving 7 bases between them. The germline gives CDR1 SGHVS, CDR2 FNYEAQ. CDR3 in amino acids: CASSLVGVGELFF. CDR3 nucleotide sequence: TGTGCCAGCAGCTTAGTGGGAGTCGGGGAGCTGTTTTTT.

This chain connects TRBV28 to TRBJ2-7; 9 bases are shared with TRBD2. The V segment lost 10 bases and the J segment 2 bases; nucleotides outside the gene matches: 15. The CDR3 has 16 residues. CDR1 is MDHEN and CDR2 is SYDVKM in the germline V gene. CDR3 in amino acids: CATTTPQAGGAYEQYF. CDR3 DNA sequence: TGTGCCACAACTACCCCCCAAGCGGGAGGAGCCTACGAGCAGTACTTC. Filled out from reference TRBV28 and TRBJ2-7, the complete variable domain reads DVKVTQSSRYLVKRTGEKVFLECVQDMDHENMFWYRQDPGLGLRLIYFSYDVKMKEKGDIPEGYSVSREKKERFSLILESASTNQTSMYLCATTTPQAGGAYEQYFGPGTRLTVT.

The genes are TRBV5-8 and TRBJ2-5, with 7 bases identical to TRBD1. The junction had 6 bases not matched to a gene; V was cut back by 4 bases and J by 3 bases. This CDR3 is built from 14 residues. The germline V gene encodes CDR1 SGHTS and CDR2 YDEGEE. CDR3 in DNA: TGTGCCAGCAGCAACCCAGGGGGAAAAGAGACCCAGTACTTC. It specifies CASSNPGGKETQYF. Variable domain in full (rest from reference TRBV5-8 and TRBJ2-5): EAGVTQSPTHLIKTRGQQATLRCSPISGHTSVYWYQQALGLGLQFLLWYDEGEERNRGNFPPRFSGRQFPNYSSELNVNALELEDSALYLCASSNPGGKETQYFGPGTRLLVL.

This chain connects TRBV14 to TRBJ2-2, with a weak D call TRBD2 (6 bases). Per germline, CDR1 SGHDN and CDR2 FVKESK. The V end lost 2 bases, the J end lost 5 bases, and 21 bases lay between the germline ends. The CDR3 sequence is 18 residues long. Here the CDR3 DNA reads TGTGCCAGCAGCCAACGGGGTGGCCTAGCGAAATTGACCGGGGAGCTGTTTTTT. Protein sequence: CASSQRGGLAKLTGELFF.

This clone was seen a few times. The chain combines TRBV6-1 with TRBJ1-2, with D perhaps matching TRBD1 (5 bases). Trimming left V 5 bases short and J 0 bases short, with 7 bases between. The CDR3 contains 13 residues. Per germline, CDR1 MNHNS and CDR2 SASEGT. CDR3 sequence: CASSPGSNYGYTF. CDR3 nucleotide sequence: TGTGCCAGCAGTCCAGGGTCTAACTATGGCTACACCTTC.

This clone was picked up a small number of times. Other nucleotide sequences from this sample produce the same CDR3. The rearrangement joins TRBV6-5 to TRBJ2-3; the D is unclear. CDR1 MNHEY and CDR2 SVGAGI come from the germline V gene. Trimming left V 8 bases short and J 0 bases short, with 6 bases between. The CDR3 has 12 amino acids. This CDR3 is CASSGSTDTQYF. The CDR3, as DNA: TGTGCCAGCTCCGGTAGCACAGATACGCAGTATTTT.

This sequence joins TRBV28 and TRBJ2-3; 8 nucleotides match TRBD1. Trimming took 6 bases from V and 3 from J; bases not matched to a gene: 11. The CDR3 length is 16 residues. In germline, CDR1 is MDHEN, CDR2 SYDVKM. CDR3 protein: CASRYGQGGRTDTQYF. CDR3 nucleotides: TGTGCCAGCAGATATGGACAGGGTGGTAGGACAGATACGCAGTATTTT.

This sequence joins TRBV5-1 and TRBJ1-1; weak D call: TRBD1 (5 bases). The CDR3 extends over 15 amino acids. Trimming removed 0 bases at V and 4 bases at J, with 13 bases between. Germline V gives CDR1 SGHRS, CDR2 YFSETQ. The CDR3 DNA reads TGCGCCAGCAGCTTGGCCATAAGGGGAGGCACTGAAGCTTTCTTT. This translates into CASSLAIRGGTEAFF.

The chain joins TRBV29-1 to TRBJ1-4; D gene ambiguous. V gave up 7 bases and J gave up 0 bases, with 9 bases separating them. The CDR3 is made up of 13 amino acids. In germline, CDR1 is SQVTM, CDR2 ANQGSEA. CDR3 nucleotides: TGCAGCGCTACACTCGCAACTAATGAAAAACTGTTTTTT. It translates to CSATLATNEKLFF.

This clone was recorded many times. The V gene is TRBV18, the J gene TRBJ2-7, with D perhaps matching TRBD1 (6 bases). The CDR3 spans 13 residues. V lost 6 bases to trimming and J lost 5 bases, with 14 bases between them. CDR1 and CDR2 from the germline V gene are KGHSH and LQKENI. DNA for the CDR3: TGTGCCAGCTCCCCTCTACAGGGCCACGAGCAGTACTTC. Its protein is CASSPLQGHEQYF.

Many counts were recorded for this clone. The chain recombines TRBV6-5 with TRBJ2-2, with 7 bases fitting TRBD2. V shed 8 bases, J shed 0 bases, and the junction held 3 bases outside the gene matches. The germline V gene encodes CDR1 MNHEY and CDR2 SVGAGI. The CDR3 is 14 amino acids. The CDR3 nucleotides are TGTGCCAGCCGACTAGCCCCGAACACCGGGGAGCTGTTTTTT. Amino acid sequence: CASRLAPNTGELFF.

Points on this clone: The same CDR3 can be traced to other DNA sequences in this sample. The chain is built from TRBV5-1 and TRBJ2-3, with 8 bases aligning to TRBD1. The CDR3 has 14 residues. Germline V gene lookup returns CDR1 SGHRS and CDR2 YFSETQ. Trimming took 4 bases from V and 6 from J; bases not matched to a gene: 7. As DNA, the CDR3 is TGCGCCAGCAGCCTAGGACAGGGCGGGGATACGCAGTATTTT. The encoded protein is CASSLGQGGDTQYF.

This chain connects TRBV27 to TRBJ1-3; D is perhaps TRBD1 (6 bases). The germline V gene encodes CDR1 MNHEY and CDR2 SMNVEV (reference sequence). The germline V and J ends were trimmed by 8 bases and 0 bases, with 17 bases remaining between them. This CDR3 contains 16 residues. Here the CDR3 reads CASRAKTGISGNTIYF. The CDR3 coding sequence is TGTGCCAGCCGAGCTAAAACAGGGATCTCTGGAAACACCATATATTTT.

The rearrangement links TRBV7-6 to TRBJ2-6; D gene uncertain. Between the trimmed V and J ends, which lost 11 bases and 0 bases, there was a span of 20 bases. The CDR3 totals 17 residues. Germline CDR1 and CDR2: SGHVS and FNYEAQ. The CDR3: CACPSFSVHSGANVLTF. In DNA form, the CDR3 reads TGTGCCTGTCCGTCTTTTTCCGTCCACTCTGGGGCCAACGTCCTGACTTTC.

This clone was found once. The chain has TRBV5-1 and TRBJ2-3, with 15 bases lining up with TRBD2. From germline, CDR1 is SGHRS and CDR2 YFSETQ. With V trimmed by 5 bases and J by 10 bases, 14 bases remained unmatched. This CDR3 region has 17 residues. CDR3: CASRLDYLGLAGGAQYF. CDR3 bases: TGCGCCAGCAGGCTTGATTATTTGGGACTAGCGGGAGGAGCGCAGTATTTT.

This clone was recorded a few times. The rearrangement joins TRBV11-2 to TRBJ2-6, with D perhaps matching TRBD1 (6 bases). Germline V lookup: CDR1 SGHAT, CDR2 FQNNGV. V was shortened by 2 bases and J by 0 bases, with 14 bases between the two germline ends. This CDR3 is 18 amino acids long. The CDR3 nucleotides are TGTGCCAGCAGCTTACACGGTACAGGGAGCTCTGGGGCCAACGTCCTGACTTTC. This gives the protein CASSLHGTGSSGANVLTF.

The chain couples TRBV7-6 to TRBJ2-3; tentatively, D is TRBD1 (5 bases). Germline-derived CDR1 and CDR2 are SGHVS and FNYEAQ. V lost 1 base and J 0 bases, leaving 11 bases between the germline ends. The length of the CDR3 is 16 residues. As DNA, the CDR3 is TGTGCCAGCAGCTTAGGTATTTCAGGGAGCACAGATACGCAGTATTTT. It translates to CASSLGISGSTDTQYF.

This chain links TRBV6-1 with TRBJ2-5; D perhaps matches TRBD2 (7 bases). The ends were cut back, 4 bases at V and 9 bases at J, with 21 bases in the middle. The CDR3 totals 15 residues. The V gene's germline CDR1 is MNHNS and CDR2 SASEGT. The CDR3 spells CASSGGGGLLGAQYF. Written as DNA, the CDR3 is TGTGCCAGCAGTGGAGGGGGGGGCCTTCTTGGTGCCCAGTACTTC.

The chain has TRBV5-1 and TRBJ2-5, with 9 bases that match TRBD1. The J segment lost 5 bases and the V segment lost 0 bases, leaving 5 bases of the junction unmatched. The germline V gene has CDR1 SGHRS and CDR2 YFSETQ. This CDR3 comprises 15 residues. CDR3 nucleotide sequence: TGCGCCAGCAGCTTGGGCACAGGGGGCGCGGAGACCCAGTACTTC. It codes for CASSLGTGGAETQYF. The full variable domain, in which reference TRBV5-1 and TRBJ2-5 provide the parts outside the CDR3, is KAGVTQTPRYLIKTRGQQVTLSCSPISGHRSVSWYQQTPGQGLQFLFEYFSETQRNKGNFPGRFSGRQFSNSRSEMNVSTLELGDSALYLCASSLGTGGAETQYFGPGTRLLVL.

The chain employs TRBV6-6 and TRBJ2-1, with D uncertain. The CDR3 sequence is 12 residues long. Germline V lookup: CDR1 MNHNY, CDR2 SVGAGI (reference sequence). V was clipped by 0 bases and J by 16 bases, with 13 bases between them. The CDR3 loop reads CASSYSMAPSFF. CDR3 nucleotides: TGTGCCAGCAGTTACTCGATGGCACCCTCTTTCTTC.

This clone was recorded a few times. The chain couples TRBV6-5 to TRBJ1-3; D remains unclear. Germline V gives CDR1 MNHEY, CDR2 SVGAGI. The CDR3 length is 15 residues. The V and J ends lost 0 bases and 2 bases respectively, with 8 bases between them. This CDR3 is CASSYSHPAGNTIYF. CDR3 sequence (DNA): TGTGCCAGCAGTTACTCCCACCCAGCTGGAAACACCATATATTTT.

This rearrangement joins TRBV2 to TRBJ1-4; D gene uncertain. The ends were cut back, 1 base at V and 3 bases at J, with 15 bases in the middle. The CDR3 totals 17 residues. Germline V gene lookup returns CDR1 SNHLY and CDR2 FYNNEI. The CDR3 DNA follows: TGTGCCAGCAGTGAAGGTCGGTGGGGAGTGCCTAATGAAAAACTGTTTTTT. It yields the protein CASSEGRWGVPNEKLFF.

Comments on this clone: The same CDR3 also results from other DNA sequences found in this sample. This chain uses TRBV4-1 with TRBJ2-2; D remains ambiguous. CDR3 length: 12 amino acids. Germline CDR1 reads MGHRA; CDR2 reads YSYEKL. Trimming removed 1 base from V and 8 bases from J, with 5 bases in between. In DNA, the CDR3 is TGCGCCAGCAGCCAAGTTTCTGGGGAGCTGTTTTTT. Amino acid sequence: CASSQVSGELFF.